Following are 27 T cell receptor beta chains from one sample sequenced in a study of identical twins. TCRdb called the 5' RACE reads again in MiXCR, with one record for every CDR3 protein. Among about 1.7 million distinct CDR3 sequences, under 35% were seen once, and the ten largest hold about 0.27%. The sequenced sample consisted of cord blood. Receptor source: a newborn girl in good health.

There are many counts of this clonotype. The chain joins TRBV5-1 to TRBJ2-7; unclear D gene. The CDR3 consists of 12 residues. The V end lost 3 bases, the J end lost 5 bases, and 9 bases lay between the germline ends. Germline V gene data show CDR1 as SGHRS and CDR2 as YFSETQ. Here the CDR3 DNA reads TGCGCCAGCAGCTCCTTTGGAGACGAGCAGTACTTC. Protein: CASSSFGDEQYF.

With respect to this clonotype: A read error may be the cause here, since a much bigger clone is one base away. The rearrangement uses TRBV21-1 and TRBJ2-3; TRBD2 is the table's D call and was not checked against the DNA. TRBV21-1 is labeled a pseudogene. This CDR3 contains 18 residues. CDR3 sequence reads: CASPRKRSRERSTDTRYF. CDR3 bases: TGTGCCAGCCCCAGGAAAAGGTCTAGGGAGAGGAGCACAGATACGCGGTATTTT.

As regards this clonotype: At one end the junction does not follow the germline gene, possibly because of a read error. The gene calls are TRBV28 and TRBJ1-2; 8 nucleotides line up with TRBD1. Germline V gene data show CDR1 as MDHEN and CDR2 as SYDVKM. The CDR3 covers 14 residues. Here the CDR3 reads CASSSGQANYGYIF. In nucleotides, the CDR3 is TGTGCCAGCAGTTCGGGACAGGCTAACTATGGCTACATCTTC.

The V gene is TRBV7-2, the J gene TRBJ2-3, with D unclear. Near its end, the DNA agrees better with TRBJ1-5, so the J call may be wrong. This CDR3 region has 15 residues. Germline CDR1 and CDR2: SGHTA and FQGNSA. CDR3 coding DNA: TGTGCCAGCAGCCTCGGACTAGCGCGCACAGATACGCAGCATTTT. Translation gives CASSLGLARTDTQHF.

The chain combines TRBV6-1 with TRBJ1-5; TRBD1 aligns across 9 bases. Trimming cost V 7 bases and J 11 bases; bases outside gene matches: 15. The CDR3 totals 15 residues. Per germline, CDR1 MNHNS and CDR2 SASEGT. DNA of the CDR3: TGTGCCAGCACCAGGGACAGGGCCTTGAATCGGGCCCAGCATTTT. Its translation: CASTRDRALNRAQHF.

Details on this clonotype: Mismatch with germline at one junction end may stem from a read error. This chain connects TRBV6-5 to TRBJ2-7; 8 bases match TRBD2. CDR1 is MNHEY and CDR2 is SVGAGI in the germline V gene. The CDR3 is made up of 15 amino acids. The CDR3 loop reads CANSYWGSGAYEQYF. In nucleotides, the CDR3 is TGTGCCAACAGTTACTGGGGTAGCGGGGCCTACGAGCAGTACTTC.

This clonotype has only a few counts. V and J are TRBV2 and TRBJ2-5; D uncertain. Germline-derived CDR1 and CDR2 are SNHLY and FYNNEI. This CDR3 has 15 amino acids. Trimming took off 4 bases at V and 1 base at J, with 13 bases between the two ends. CDR3 loop: CASSVSSAIQETQYF. CDR3 nucleotide sequence: TGTGCCAGCAGTGTGTCATCGGCCATCCAAGAGACCCAGTACTTC. Filled out from reference TRBV2 and TRBJ2-5, the complete variable domain reads EPEVTQTPSHQVTQMGQEVILRCVPISNHLYFYWYRQILGQKVEFLVSFYNNEISEKSEIFDDQFSVERPDGSNFTLKIRSTKLEDSAMYFCASSVSSAIQETQYFGPGTRLLVL.

This clonotype has a handful of counts. The V gene is TRBV20-1, the J gene TRBJ1-1; possibly TRBD1 for D (6 bases). CDR1 DFQATT and CDR2 SNEGSKA come from the germline V gene (reference sequence). This CDR3 is built from 14 residues. The V end lost 6 bases, the J end lost 2 bases, and 16 bases lay between the germline ends. The CDR3 region is CSAARTAENTEAFF. For the CDR3, the DNA is TGCAGTGCCGCCAGGACAGCCGAAAACACTGAAGCTTTCTTT.

V is TRBV4-1 and J is TRBJ2-1; D is possibly TRBD1 or TRBD2 (5 bases each). Trimming pared 3 bases from V and 2 bases from J, leaving 11 bases between. The CDR3 covers 15 residues. Germline V gives CDR1 MGHRA, CDR2 YSYEKL. CDR3 nucleotides: TGCGCCAGCAGCCACCCGGGACCAGCCTACAATGAGCAGTTCTTC. Amino acids: CASSHPGPAYNEQFF.

This clonotype occurred a few times. The chain links TRBV7-9 to TRBJ1-1; 7 bases agree with TRBD1. V lost 7 bases, J lost 5 bases, and 7 bases stayed unmatched. This CDR3 has 13 amino acids. Germline V gives CDR1 SEHNR, CDR2 FQNEAQ (reference sequence). The CDR3 spells CASTLTGATEAFF. The CDR3, as DNA: TGTGCCAGCACCCTAACAGGGGCGACTGAAGCTTTCTTT.

This clonotype was detected a few times. The chain couples TRBV6-1 to TRBJ2-1, with D perhaps matching TRBD2 (5 bases). Germline lookup yields CDR1 MNHNS and CDR2 SASEGT. The CDR3 has 13 residues. The germline V and J ends were trimmed by 4 bases and 10 bases, with 14 bases remaining between them. CDR3 protein: CASSVNAGNEQFF. In DNA form, the CDR3 reads TGTGCCAGCAGTGTGAACGCGGGCAACGAGCAGTTCTTC.

This clonotype was counted a few times. The gene calls are TRBV6-6 and TRBJ2-1, with D perhaps TRBD1 or TRBD2 (5 bases each). This CDR3 contains 16 residues. V lost 4 bases and J lost 0, with 13 bases in between. Germline V gene sequence: CDR1 MNHNY, CDR2 SVGAGI (reference sequence). The CDR3 sequence is CASSSHGGPSYNEQFF. CDR3 coding DNA: TGTGCCAGCAGTTCTCATGGGGGACCCTCCTACAATGAGCAGTTCTTC.

This clonotype was counted between two and nine times. The chain carries TRBV3-1 and TRBJ2-7, with TRBD1 matching over 7 bases. Trimming at V came to 4 bases and at J to 0 bases, leaving 6 bases not matched to a gene. The germline V gene encodes CDR1 LGHDT and CDR2 YNNKEL (reference sequence). This CDR3 is built from 15 residues. The CDR3 DNA reads TGTGCCAGCAGCCGAGGGGACAGCATCTCCTACGAGCAGTACTTC. It is translated as CASSRGDSISYEQYF.

V usage is TRBV27 and J usage is TRBJ1-5; 7 bases line up with TRBD1. After removal of 6 bases from V and 2 bases from J, the junction contained 10 bases not matched to a gene. Germline loops: CDR1 MNHEY, CDR2 SMNVEV (reference sequence). This CDR3 comprises 16 residues. The CDR3: CASSLTGEWGNQPQHF. CDR3 coding DNA: TGTGCCAGCAGCTTAACAGGGGAATGGGGCAATCAGCCCCAGCATTTT.

Points on this clonotype: Compared with germline, one end of the junction differs, possibly owing to a read error. V is TRBV28 and J is TRBJ1-2; perhaps TRBD1 as D (6 bases). The CDR3 length is 13 residues. The V gene's germline CDR1 is MDHEN and CDR2 SYDVKM. In nucleotides, the CDR3 is TGTGCCAGCAGTCTCGGGACAAACTATGGCTGCACCTTC. This encodes CASSLGTNYGCTF.

This clonotype was found a few times. The V gene is TRBV4-2, the J gene TRBJ2-5; D is perhaps TRBD1 (6 bases). V lost 0 bases and J lost 1, with 9 bases in between. Germline V gene lookup returns CDR1 LGHNA and CDR2 YNFKEQ. This CDR3 has 15 residues. The CDR3 DNA sequence: TGTGCCAGCAGCCAAGAACACAGGGCCCAAGAGACCCAGTACTTC. Translation: CASSQEHRAQETQYF.

The sample holds many counts of this clonotype. The chain has TRBV10-3 and TRBJ2-1; D possibly corresponds to TRBD1 (5 bases). V lost 2 bases to trimming and J lost 10 bases, with 12 bases between them. Germline V gene sequence: CDR1 ENHRY, CDR2 SYGVKD. The CDR3 is 13 amino acids. In nucleotides, the CDR3 is TGTGCCATCAGTGAGGCGCAGGGTGGGGAGCAGTTCTTC. The encoded protein is CAISEAQGGEQFF.

The chain has TRBV20-1 and TRBJ2-7, with TRBD2 matching 9 bases. The germline CDR1 and CDR2 sequences are DFQATT and SNEGSKA (reference sequence). CDR3 length: 14 amino acids. The junction had 6 bases not matched to a gene; V was cut back by 6 bases and J by 0 bases. CDR3 protein: CSATLAGDSYEQYF. The DNA for the CDR3 is TGCAGTGCCACGTTAGCGGGAGACTCCTACGAGCAGTACTTC.

This clonotype was detected a few times. The V and J genes are TRBV12-3 or TRBV12-4 and TRBJ2-3; TRBD2 matches at 8 bases. J gave up 7 bases and V 2 bases, and 8 bases lay outside the gene matches. The CDR3 sequence is 15 residues long. The chain's CDR3 is CASSLRGGLPYTQYF. DNA of the CDR3: TGTGCCAGCAGTTTACGGGGGGGCCTCCCCTATACGCAGTATTTT.

This chain links TRBV20-1 with TRBJ2-7; unclear D gene. The DNA end is more similar to TRBJ2-5, so the J call may be wrong. This CDR3 is built from 14 residues. Germline loops: CDR1 DFQATT, CDR2 SNEGSKA (reference sequence). The CDR3 coding sequence is TGCAGTGCTAGAGGACCGTTAGCCATAGAGACCCAGTACTTC. Amino acids: CSARGPLAIETQYF.

This clonotype has just a few counts. This chain uses TRBV6-2 or TRBV6-3 with TRBJ2-7; D unclear. CDR1 and CDR2 (germline): MNHEY, SVGEGT. CDR3 size: 13 residues. Trimming stripped 6 bases from V and 4 bases from J, with 13 bases between. CDR3 coding DNA: TGTGCCAGCAGCGCTCCACCCTGGTACGAGCAGTACTTC. This codes for CASSAPPWYEQYF.

This clonotype was picked up a small number of times. This sequence joins TRBV4-2 and TRBJ1-2; TRBD1 agrees at 9 bases. Germline CDR1 LGHNA, CDR2 YNFKEQ. V trimming: 0 bases; J trimming: 2 bases; junction bases outside the gene matches: 1. The CDR3 is 15 residues long. The CDR3 DNA sequence: TGTGCCAGCAGCCAAGAAGGACAGGGGAACTATGGCTACACCTTC. Protein product: CASSQEGQGNYGYTF.

This clonotype has a handful of counts. The chain couples TRBV18 to TRBJ2-7; D possibly uses TRBD1 or TRBD2 (5 bases each). V was trimmed by 4 bases and J by 3 bases, leaving 13 bases between them. Germline V gene data show CDR1 as KGHSH and CDR2 as LQKENI. CDR3 size: 14 residues. The CDR3 DNA sequence: TGTGCCAGCTCACATGGGACGCTCGGCTACGAGCAGTACTTC. Amino acids: CASSHGTLGYEQYF. Based on the CDR3 plus reference TRBV18 and TRBJ2-7, the full variable domain is NAGVMQNPRHLVRRRGQEARLRCSPMKGHSHVYWYRQLPEEGLKFMVYLQKENIIDESGMPKERFSAEFPKEGPSILRIQQVVRGDSAAYFCASSHGTLGYEQYFGPGTRLTVT.

This chain's CDR3 is CASNRQGVNTDTQYF. The CDR3 nucleotides are TGTGCCAGCAATCGACAGGGGGTGAACACAGATACGCAGTATTTT. V usage is TRBV13 and J usage is TRBJ2-3, with 9 bases lining up with TRBD1. CDR3 length: 15 residues. Looked up from germline, CDR1 is PRHDT and CDR2 is FYEKMQ (reference sequence). Trimming took 7 bases from V and 2 from J; bases not matched to a gene: 7.

In this sample, this clonotype turned up a few times. The chain employs TRBV28 and TRBJ1-2; a possible D gene is TRBD1 (6 bases). Germline values: CDR1 MDHEN, CDR2 SYDVKM. V was clipped by 4 bases and J by 8 bases, with 17 bases between them. This CDR3 has 14 amino acids. CDR3 amino acids: CASSSFRDIGGYTF. Here the CDR3 DNA reads TGTGCCAGCAGTTCCTTCCGGGACATCGGCGGCTACACCTTC.

This chain joins TRBV12-3 or TRBV12-4 and TRBJ1-5; D possibly corresponds to TRBD1 (5 bases). The CDR3 length is 14 residues. Deletions cut 4 bases from V and 4 bases from J, with 11 bases between. The CDR3 DNA is TGTGCCAGCAGTTCAGGAGGGGATAATCAGCCCCAGCATTTT. Translating it yields CASSSGGDNQPQHF.

This rearrangement joins TRBV7-2 to TRBJ2-1, with D possibly being TRBD1 or TRBD2 (5 bases each). Germline V gives CDR1 SGHTA, CDR2 FQGNSA. V was shortened by 1 base and J by 2 bases, with 15 bases between the two germline ends. This CDR3 is built from 17 residues. The CDR3 spells CASSLVFRRGAYNEQFF. CDR3 nucleotide sequence: TGTGCCAGCAGCTTAGTGTTCCGACGAGGGGCCTACAATGAGCAGTTCTTC.